This T cell receptor (beta chain) was identified during a study of blood T cell repertoires in COVID-19. The junction had 5 bases not matched to a gene; V was cut back by 6 bases and J by 7 bases. This CDR3 is built from 12 residues. Germline assignment: CDR1 MDHEN and CDR2 SYDVKM. This clone was observed once. Participants were aged 18 to 89 years, lived in over 20 US areas, and enrolled virtually. Recovery meant two consecutive negative NP/OP PCR tests, professional clearance, or resolved symptoms. Sequenced by immunoSEQ multiplex PCR; TCRdb stores in-frame clones only, minus some. The sample carries about 250,000 clones, 80% to 90% recorded once.

The sequence derives from a man aged 40-55 years who had recovered from COVID-19. The chain links TRBV28 to TRBJ2-7; TRBD2 matches at 8 bases. Sequencing was performed on PBMCs or T cells enriched from blood (not recorded which). As DNA, the CDR3 is TGTGCCAGCAGCACTAGCGGTCTTGAGCAGTACTTC. The encoded protein is CASSTSGLEQYF.